Below are 17 T cell receptor beta chains sequenced from a single sample in a study of regulatory T cells in long-lasting Graves disease. Time point specified: persistent/refractory GD, antithyroid drugs over 5 years with positive TRAb. TCR sequences were obtained from RNA taken from PBMCs. The TCR beta library used iRepertoire HTBI primers with Arm-PCR amplification of CDR3. TCRdb re-analysed the multiplex PCR reads in MiXCR, keeping a single row per CDR3 protein. This table has some 280,000 distinct CDR3 sequences, 20% to 25% appearing once. The sequencing used peripheral blood mononuclear cells (PBMCs), collected when the disease was refractory, from a patient treated with antithyroid drugs. These receptors were collected from a female donor with Graves disease.

J is TRBJ2-7 and V is TRBV7-6; weak D call: TRBD2 (6 bases). V gave up 5 bases and J gave up 2 bases, with 13 bases separating them. Per the germline V gene, CDR1 is SGHVS and CDR2 is FNYEAQ. The CDR3 runs 14 residues. The CDR3 is CASSPELATYEQYF. The CDR3 DNA sequence: TGTGCCAGCAGCCCCGAACTAGCAACCTACGAGCAGTACTTC.

This clonotype was seen repeatedly, ten times or more. The chain joins TRBV6-2 or TRBV6-3 to TRBJ2-1; D may be TRBD2 (5 bases). In germline, CDR1 is MNHEY, CDR2 SVGEGT. The CDR3 is 15 amino acids. V was cut by 2 bases and J by 0 bases, with 8 bases left in between. The CDR3 coding sequence is TGTGCCAGCAGTTACGGGGAGAGCTCCTACAATGAGCAGTTCTTC. It specifies CASSYGESSYNEQFF.

The chain employs TRBV19 and TRBJ1-5, with D maybe TRBD1 (5 bases). V was trimmed by 2 bases and J by 9 bases, leaving 20 bases between them. CDR3 length: 16 residues. CDR1 LNHDA and CDR2 SQIVND come from the germline V gene (reference sequence). CDR3 region: CASSITGVTDTWPQHF. CDR3 in DNA: TGTGCCAGTAGTATAACGGGGGTGACAGACACTTGGCCCCAGCATTTT.

The chain links TRBV5-6 to TRBJ1-3; no clear D gene. Trimming removed 4 bases from V and 0 bases from J, with 14 bases in between. The CDR3 loop spans 16 amino acids. Germline V CDR1 and CDR2: SGHDT, YYEEEE. CDR3 sequence (DNA): TGTGCCAGCAGCACCCTTTCGGGGAACTCTGGAAACACCATATATTTT. It specifies CASSTLSGNSGNTIYF.

This clonotype was picked up a small number of times. The chain is built from TRBV7-2 and TRBJ2-2; TRBD2 aligns across 10 bases. From germline, CDR1 is SGHTA and CDR2 FQGNSA. The CDR3 has 15 residues. Trimming at V came to 5 bases and at J to 5 bases, leaving 5 bases not matched to a gene. CDR3 amino acids: CASSLRTSGTGELFF. CDR3 DNA sequence: TGTGCCAGCAGCCTAAGGACTAGCGGTACCGGGGAGCTGTTTTTT.

The sample holds a few counts of this clonotype. This may come from a read error, since a much larger clone is one base off. The rearrangement uses TRBV20-1 and TRBJ2-7; the match to TRBD1 covers 10 bases. The CDR3 runs to 13 residues. CDR1 and CDR2 (germline): DFQATT, SNEGSKA (reference sequence). V lost 5 bases to trimming and J lost 3 bases; unmatched junction nucleotides: 4. The chain's CDR3 is CSAPRDRGYEQYF. The CDR3 bases are TGCAGTGCTCCCCGGGACAGGGGCTACGAGCAGTACTTC.

The gene calls are TRBV7-9 and TRBJ2-1, with 11 bases matching TRBD2. The J segment lost 2 bases and the V segment lost 5 bases, leaving 5 bases of the junction unmatched. This CDR3 has 16 residues. CDR1 SEHNR and CDR2 FQNEAQ come from the germline V gene (reference sequence). CDR3 nucleotide sequence: TGTGCCAGCAGCGGACGACTAGCGGGACCCTACAATGAGCAGTTCTTC. This gives the protein CASSGRLAGPYNEQFF.

The rearrangement uses TRBV27 and TRBJ2-7; maybe TRBD2 (6 bases). This CDR3 has 16 amino acids. V lost 5 bases, J lost 0 bases, and 17 bases lay in between. Germline V gene lookup returns CDR1 MNHEY and CDR2 SMNVEV (reference sequence). CDR3 loop: CASSPSPGTASYEQYF. For the CDR3, the DNA is TGTGCCAGCAGTCCGAGCCCCGGGACTGCCTCCTACGAGCAGTACTTC.

There are many counts of this clonotype. The V gene is TRBV28, the J gene TRBJ2-7; TRBD1 matches 8 bases. Germline CDR1 reads MDHEN; CDR2 reads SYDVKM. Trimming removed 4 bases from V and 2 bases from J; junction bases left unmatched: 10. This CDR3 is built from 16 residues. CDR3 nucleotides: TGTGCCAGCAGTTCACCCCGGACAGGGAAAACCTACGAGCAGTACTTC. Its translation: CASSSPRTGKTYEQYF.

The V and J genes are TRBV7-3 and TRBJ1-1; D gene ambiguous. V dropped 5 bases and J dropped 4 bases, with 11 bases sitting between them. From germline, CDR1 is SGHTA and CDR2 FQGTGA. The CDR3 loop spans 13 amino acids. This CDR3 is CASSDGLGTEAFF. CDR3 nucleotide sequence: TGTGCCAGCAGCGATGGGTTGGGCACTGAAGCTTTCTTT.

This sequence joins TRBV6-1 and TRBJ2-7; D is uncertain. This CDR3 is 15 amino acids long. V lost 3 bases and J lost 6, with 18 bases in between. Germline V gene data show CDR1 as MNHNS and CDR2 as SASEGT. The DNA of the CDR3 is TGTGCCAGCAGTGAGGAGTTTGCCAGTTCGGGCGAGCAGTACTTC. Protein product: CASSEEFASSGEQYF.

In its sample, this clonotype was seen many times. The chain carries TRBV10-3 and TRBJ2-7; D is uncertain. Germline CDR1 and CDR2: ENHRY and SYGVKD. The CDR3 is 15 residues long. Between the trimmed V and J ends, which lost 4 bases and 0 bases, there was a span of 13 bases. CDR3 protein: CAISAGAPTSYEQYF. The DNA of the CDR3 is TGTGCCATCAGTGCGGGTGCCCCTACCTCCTACGAGCAGTACTTC.

J is TRBJ2-7 and V is TRBV27; TRBD1 might be the D (6 bases). The length of the CDR3 is 14 residues. Per germline, CDR1 MNHEY and CDR2 SMNVEV (reference sequence). With 5 bases removed from V and 7 bases from J, the gap between germline ends came to 18 bases. CDR3 amino acids: CASSRLSARGEQYF. DNA of the CDR3: TGTGCCAGCAGTCGACTCTCCGCGAGGGGGGAGCAGTACTTC.

V is TRBV7-9 and J is TRBJ1-1, with 7 bases aligning to TRBD1. V was pared by 3 bases and J by 6 bases, with 1 base of the junction left unmatched. The CDR3 totals 12 residues. Per germline, CDR1 SEHNR and CDR2 FQNEAQ (reference sequence). For the CDR3, the DNA is TGTGCCAGCAGCTTCACAGGGGCTGAAGCTTTCTTT. Protein: CASSFTGAEAFF. The full variable domain, rest sourced from reference TRBV7-9 and TRBJ1-1, is DTGVSQNPRHKITKRGQNVTFRCDPISEHNRLYWYRQTLGQGPEFLTYFQNEAQLEKSRLLSDRFSAERPKGSFSTLEIQRTEQGDSAMYLCASSFTGAEAFFGQGTRLTVV.

A few counts support this clonotype. V and J are TRBV14 and TRBJ2-7; unclear D gene. From germline, CDR1 is SGHDN and CDR2 FVKESK. Trimming stripped 0 bases from V and 2 bases from J, with 5 bases between. This CDR3 is 13 amino acids long. The CDR3 loop reads CASSQEWAYEQYF. CDR3 DNA: TGTGCCAGCAGCCAAGAATGGGCCTACGAGCAGTACTTC.

The rearrangement joins TRBV27 to TRBJ2-7; either TRBD1 or TRBD2 may fit D (6 bases each). V was clipped by 7 bases and J by 9 bases, with 25 bases between them. The CDR3 runs to 15 residues. Germline V gene sequence: CDR1 MNHEY, CDR2 SMNVEV (reference sequence). The chain's CDR3 is CASTGGQGPLIGQYF. For the CDR3, the DNA is TGTGCCAGCACCGGGGGACAAGGGCCTTTAATTGGGCAGTACTTC.

This clonotype was picked up a small number of times. CDR3 DNA sequence: TGTGCCAGCAGTTTGGGGATAGCGGATTATGAGCAGTACTTC. It codes for CASSLGIADYEQYF. The rearrangement joins TRBV12-3 or TRBV12-4 to TRBJ2-7, with a weak D call TRBD2 (6 bases). The CDR3 extends over 14 amino acids. V was pared by 3 bases and J by 7 bases, with 16 bases between.